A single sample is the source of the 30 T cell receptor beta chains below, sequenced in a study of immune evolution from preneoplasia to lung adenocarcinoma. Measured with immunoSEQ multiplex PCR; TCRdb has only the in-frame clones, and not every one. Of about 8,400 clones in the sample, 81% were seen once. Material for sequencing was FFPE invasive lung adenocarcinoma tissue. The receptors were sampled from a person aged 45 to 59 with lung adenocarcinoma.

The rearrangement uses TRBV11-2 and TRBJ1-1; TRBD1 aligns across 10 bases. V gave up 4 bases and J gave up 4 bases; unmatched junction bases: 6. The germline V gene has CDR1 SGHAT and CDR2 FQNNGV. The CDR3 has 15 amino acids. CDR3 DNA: TGTGCCAGCAGCTCCTGGACAGGGGGGGTCACTGAAGCTTTCTTT. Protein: CASSSWTGGVTEAFF.

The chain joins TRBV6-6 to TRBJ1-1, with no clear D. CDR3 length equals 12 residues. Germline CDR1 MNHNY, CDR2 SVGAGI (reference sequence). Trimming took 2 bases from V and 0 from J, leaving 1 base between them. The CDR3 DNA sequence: TGTGCCAGCAGTTACATGAACACTGAAGCTTTCTTT. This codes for CASSYMNTEAFF.

CDR3 loop: CASSITSGRGETQYF. CDR3 DNA sequence: TGCGCCAGCAGTATTACTAGCGGGAGAGGGGAGACCCAGTACTTC. The rearrangement joins TRBV4-1 to TRBJ2-5; 11 positions agree with TRBD2. This CDR3 has 15 amino acids. Germline V gene data show CDR1 as MGHRA and CDR2 as YSYEKL. V lost 6 bases to trimming and J lost 5 bases; unmatched junction nucleotides: 8.

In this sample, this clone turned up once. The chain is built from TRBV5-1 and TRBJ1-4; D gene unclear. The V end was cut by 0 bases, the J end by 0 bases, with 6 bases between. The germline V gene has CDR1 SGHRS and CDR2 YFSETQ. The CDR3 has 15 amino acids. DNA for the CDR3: TGCGCCAGCAGCTTGGGAAACCCAACTAATGAAAAACTGTTTTTT. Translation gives CASSLGNPTNEKLFF.

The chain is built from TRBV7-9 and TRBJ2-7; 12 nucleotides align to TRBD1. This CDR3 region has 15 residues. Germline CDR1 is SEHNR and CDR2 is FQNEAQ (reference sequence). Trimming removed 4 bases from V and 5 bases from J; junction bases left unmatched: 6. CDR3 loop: CASSWGTGGYHEQYF. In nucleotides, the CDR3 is TGTGCCAGCAGCTGGGGGACAGGGGGCTACCACGAGCAGTACTTC.

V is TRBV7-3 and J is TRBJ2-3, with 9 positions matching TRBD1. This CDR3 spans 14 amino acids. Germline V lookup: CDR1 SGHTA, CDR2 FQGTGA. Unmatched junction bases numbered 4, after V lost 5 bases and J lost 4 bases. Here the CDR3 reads CASSQQGASDTQYF. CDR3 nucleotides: TGTGCCAGCAGCCAACAGGGGGCCTCAGATACGCAGTATTTT.

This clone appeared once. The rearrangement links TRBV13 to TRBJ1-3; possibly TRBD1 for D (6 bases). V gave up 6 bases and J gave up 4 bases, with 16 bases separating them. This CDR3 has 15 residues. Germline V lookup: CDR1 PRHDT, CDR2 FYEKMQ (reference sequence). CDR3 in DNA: TGTGCCAGCAGATGGGGAAGGGGGTTAGGAAACACCATATATTTT. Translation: CASRWGRGLGNTIYF.

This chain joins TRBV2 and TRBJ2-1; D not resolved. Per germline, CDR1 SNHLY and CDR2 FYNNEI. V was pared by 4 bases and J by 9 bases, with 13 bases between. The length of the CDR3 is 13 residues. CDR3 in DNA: TGTGCCAGCAGTGGCCCGGGCCTCCCTGAGCAGTTCTTC. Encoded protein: CASSGPGLPEQFF.

The CDR3 DNA follows: TGTGCCACCTCCCGGAGCTCCTATAATTCACCCCTCCACTTT. Its translation: CATSRSSYNSPLHF. This rearrangement joins TRBV28 to TRBJ1-6, with D unresolved. The length of the CDR3 is 14 residues. Trimming took 10 bases from V and 0 from J, leaving 10 bases between them. CDR1 MDHEN and CDR2 SYDVKM come from the germline V gene.

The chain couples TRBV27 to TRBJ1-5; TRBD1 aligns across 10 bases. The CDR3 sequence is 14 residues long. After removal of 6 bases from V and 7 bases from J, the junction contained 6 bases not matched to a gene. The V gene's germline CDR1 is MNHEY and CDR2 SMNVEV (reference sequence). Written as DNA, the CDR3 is TGTGCCAGCAGGACAGGGGGCGCCCGGCAGCCCCAGCATTTT. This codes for CASRTGGARQPQHF.

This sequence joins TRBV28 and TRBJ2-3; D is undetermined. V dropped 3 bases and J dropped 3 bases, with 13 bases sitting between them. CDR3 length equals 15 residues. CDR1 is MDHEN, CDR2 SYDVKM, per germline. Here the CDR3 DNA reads TGTGCCAGCAGTTTCGGCGAGGCCCAGACAGATACGCAGTATTTT. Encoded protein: CASSFGEAQTDTQYF.

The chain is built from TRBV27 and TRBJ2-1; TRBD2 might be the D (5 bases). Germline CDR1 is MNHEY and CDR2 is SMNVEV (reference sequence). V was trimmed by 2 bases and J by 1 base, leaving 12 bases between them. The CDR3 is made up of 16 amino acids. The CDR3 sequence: CASSLEGPGSYNEQFF. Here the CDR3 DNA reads TGTGCCAGCAGTTTAGAGGGCCCCGGGTCCTACAATGAGCAGTTCTTC.

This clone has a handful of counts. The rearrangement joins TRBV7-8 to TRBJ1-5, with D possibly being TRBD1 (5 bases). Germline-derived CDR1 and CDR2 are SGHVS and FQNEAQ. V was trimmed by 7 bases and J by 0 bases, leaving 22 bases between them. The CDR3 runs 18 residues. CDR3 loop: CASMLGVAGKLSNQPQHF. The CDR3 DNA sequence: TGTGCCAGCATGCTAGGGGTGGCAGGGAAGCTTAGCAATCAGCCCCAGCATTTT.

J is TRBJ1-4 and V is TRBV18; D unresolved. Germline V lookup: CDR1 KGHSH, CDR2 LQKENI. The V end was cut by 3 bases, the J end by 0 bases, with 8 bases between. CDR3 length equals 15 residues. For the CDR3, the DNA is TGTGCCAGCTCACCTGAGCGTGCAACTAATGAAAAACTGTTTTTT. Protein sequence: CASSPERATNEKLFF.

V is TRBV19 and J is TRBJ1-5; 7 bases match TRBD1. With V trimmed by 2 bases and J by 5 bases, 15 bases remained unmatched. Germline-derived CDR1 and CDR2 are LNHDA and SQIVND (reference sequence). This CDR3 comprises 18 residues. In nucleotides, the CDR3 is TGTGCCAGTAGTATATTCCCGGGGCAGGGGGATAAAGATCAGCCCCAGCATTTT. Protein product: CASSIFPGQGDKDQPQHF.

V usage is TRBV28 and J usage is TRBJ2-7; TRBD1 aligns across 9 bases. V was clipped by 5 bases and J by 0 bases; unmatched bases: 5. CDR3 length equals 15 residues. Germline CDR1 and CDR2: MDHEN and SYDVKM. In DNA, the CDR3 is TGTGCCAGCAGTGATACGGGACAGGGCTCCTACGAGCAGTACTTC. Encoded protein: CASSDTGQGSYEQYF. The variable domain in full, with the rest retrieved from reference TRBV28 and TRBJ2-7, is DVKVTQSSRYLVKRTGEKVFLECVQDMDHENMFWYRQDPGLGLRLIYFSYDVKMKEKGDIPEGYSVSREKKERFSLILESASTNQTSMYLCASSDTGQGSYEQYFGPGTRLTVT.

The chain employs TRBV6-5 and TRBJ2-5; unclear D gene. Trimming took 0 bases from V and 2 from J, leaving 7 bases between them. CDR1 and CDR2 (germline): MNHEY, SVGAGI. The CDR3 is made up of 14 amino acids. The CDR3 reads CASSYSRGQETQYF. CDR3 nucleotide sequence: TGTGCCAGCAGTTACTCTCGCGGTCAAGAGACCCAGTACTTC.

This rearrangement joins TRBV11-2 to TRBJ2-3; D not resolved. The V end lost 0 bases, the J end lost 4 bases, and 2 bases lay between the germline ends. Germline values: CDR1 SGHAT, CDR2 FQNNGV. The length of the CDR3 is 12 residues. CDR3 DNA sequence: TGTGCCAGCAGCTTAGACGCAGATACGCAGTATTTT. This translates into CASSLDADTQYF.

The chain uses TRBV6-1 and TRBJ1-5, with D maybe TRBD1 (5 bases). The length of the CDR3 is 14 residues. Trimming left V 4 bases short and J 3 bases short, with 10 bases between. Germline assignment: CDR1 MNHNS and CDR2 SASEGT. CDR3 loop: CASSGAGHNQPQHF. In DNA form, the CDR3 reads TGTGCCAGCAGTGGGGCAGGGCACAATCAGCCCCAGCATTTT.

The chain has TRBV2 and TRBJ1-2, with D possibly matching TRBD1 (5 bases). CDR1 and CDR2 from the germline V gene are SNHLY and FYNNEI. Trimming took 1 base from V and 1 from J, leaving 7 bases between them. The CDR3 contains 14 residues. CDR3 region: CASSEGGGNYGYTF. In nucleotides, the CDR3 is TGTGCCAGCAGTGAAGGGGGGGGTAACTATGGCTACACCTTC.

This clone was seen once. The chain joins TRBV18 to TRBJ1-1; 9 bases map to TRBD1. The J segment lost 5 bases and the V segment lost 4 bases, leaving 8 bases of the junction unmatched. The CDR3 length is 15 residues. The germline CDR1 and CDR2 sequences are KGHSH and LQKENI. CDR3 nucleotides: TGTGCCAGCTCACGCCAACAGGGGGCGGATACTGAAGCTTTCTTT. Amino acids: CASSRQQGADTEAFF.

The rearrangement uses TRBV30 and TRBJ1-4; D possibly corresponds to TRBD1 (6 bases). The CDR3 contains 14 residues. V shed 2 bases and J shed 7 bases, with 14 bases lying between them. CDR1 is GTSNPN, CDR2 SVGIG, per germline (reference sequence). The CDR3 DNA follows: TGTGCCTGGAGTAGGGGGACTGGTAGTGAAAAACTGTTTTTT. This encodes CAWSRGTGSEKLFF.

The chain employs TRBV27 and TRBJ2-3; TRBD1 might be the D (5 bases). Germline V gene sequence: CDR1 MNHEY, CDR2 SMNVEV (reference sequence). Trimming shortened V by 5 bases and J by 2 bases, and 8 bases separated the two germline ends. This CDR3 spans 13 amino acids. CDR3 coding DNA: TGTGCCAGCAGTCGACAGACCACAGATACGCAGTATTTT. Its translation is CASSRQTTDTQYF.

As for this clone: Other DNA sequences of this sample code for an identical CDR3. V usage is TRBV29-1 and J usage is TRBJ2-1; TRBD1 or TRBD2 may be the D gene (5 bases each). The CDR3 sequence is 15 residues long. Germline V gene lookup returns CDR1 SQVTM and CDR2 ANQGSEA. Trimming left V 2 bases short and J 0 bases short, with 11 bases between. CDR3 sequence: CSVELSGSSYNEQFF. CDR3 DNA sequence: TGCAGCGTTGAATTGTCAGGGAGCTCCTACAATGAGCAGTTCTTC.

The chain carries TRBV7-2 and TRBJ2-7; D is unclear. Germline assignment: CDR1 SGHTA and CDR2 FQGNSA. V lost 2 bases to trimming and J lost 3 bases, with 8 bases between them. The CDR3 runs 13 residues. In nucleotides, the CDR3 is TGTGCCAGCAGCTTAATTCAGTTCTACGAGCAGTACTTC. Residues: CASSLIQFYEQYF.

The CDR3 DNA reads TGTGCCACCAGCGTCGGGGTCTCTGAAGCTTTCTTT. Translating gives CATSVGVSEAFF. The chain uses TRBV15 and TRBJ1-1; D uncertain. The CDR3 consists of 12 residues. Looked up from germline, CDR1 is LNHNV and CDR2 is YYDKDF (reference sequence). V gave up 5 bases and J gave up 6 bases, with 10 bases separating them.

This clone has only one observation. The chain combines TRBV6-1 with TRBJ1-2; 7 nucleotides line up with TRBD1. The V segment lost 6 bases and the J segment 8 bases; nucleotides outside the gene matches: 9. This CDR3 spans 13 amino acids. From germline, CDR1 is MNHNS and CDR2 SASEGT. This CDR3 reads CASRPRQGRGYTF. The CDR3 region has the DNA TGTGCCAGCAGGCCCAGACAGGGACGGGGCTACACCTTC.

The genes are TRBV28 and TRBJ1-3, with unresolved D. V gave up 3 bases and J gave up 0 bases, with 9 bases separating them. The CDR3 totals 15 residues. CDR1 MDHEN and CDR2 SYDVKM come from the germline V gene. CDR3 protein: CASSLGDFSGNTIYF. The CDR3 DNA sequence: TGTGCCAGCAGTTTGGGTGACTTCTCTGGAAACACCATATATTTT.

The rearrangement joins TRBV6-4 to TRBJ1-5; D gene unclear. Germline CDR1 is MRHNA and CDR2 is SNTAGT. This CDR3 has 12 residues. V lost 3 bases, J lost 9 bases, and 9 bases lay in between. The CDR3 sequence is CASSEGSGPQHF. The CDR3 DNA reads TGTGCCAGCAGTGAAGGTTCCGGGCCCCAGCATTTT.

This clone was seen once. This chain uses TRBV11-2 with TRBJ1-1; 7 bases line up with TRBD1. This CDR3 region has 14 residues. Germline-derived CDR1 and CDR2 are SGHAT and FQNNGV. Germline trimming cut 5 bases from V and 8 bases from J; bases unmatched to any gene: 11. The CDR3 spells CASSQKTQGGEAFF. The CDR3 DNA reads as TGTGCCAGCAGCCAAAAAACTCAGGGGGGAGAAGCTTTCTTT.